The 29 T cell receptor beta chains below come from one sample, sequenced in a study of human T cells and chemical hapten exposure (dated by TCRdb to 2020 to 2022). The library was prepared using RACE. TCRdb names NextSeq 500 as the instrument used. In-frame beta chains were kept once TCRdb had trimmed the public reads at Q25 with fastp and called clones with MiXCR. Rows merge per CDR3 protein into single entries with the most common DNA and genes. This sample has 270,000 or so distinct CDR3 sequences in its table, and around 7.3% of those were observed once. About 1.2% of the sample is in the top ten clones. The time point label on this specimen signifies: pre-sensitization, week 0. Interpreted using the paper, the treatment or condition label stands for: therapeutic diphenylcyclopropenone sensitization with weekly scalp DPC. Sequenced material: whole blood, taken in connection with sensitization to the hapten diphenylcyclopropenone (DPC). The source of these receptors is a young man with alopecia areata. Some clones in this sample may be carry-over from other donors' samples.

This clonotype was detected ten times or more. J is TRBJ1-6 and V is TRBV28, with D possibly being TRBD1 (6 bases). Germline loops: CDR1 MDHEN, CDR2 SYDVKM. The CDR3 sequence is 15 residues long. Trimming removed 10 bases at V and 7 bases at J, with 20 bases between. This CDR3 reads CATLSPVGGNSPLHF. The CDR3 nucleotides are TGTGCCACGCTTAGCCCCGTAGGGGGAAATTCACCCCTCCACTTT.

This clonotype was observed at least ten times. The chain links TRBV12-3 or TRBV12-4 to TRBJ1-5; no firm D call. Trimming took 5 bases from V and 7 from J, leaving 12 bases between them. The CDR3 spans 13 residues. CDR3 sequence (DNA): TGTGCCAGCAGTCTCCTTCGTGGACAGCCCCAGCATTTT. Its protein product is CASSLLRGQPQHF.

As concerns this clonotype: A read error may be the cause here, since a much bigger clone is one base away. CDR3 loop: CASSRDTYEQYF. As DNA, the CDR3 is TGTGCCAGCAGCCGGGACACCTACGAGCAGTACTTC. The chain employs TRBV5-6 and TRBJ2-7; D possibly corresponds to TRBD1 (6 bases). The V gene lost 4 bases and the J gene lost 2 bases, with 7 bases spanning the gap. The germline V gene encodes CDR1 SGHDT and CDR2 YYEEEE. The CDR3 has 12 residues.

The CDR3 nucleotides read TGCAGTGCTAGAGATATCGGGGCCCCGAACACCGGGGAGCTGTTTTTT. This codes for CSARDIGAPNTGELFF. This chain uses TRBV20-1 with TRBJ2-2, with D perhaps being TRBD1 or TRBD2 (5 bases each). V lost 0 bases, J lost 0 bases, and 11 bases lay in between. Germline values: CDR1 DFQATT, CDR2 SNEGSKA (reference sequence). There are 16 residues in the CDR3.

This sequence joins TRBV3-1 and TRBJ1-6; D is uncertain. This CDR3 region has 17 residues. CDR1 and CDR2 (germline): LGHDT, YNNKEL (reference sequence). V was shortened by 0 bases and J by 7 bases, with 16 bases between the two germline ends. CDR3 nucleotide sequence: TGTGCCAGCAGCCAAGATTATTGGGCAGGAATAAATTCACCCCTCCACTTT. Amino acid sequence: CASSQDYWAGINSPLHF.

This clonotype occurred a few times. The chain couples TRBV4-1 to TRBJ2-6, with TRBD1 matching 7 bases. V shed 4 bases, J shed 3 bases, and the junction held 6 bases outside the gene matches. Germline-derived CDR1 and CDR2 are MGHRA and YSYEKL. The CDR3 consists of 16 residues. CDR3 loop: CASSPETGYGANVLTF. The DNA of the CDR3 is TGCGCCAGCAGCCCAGAGACAGGGTATGGGGCCAACGTCCTGACTTTC.

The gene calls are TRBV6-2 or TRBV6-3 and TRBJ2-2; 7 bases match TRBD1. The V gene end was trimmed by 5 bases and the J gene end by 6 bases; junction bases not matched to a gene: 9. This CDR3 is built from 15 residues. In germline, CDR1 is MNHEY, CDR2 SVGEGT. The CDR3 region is CASSQQGKDAGELFF. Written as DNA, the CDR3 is TGTGCCAGCAGTCAACAGGGGAAGGACGCCGGGGAGCTGTTTTTT.

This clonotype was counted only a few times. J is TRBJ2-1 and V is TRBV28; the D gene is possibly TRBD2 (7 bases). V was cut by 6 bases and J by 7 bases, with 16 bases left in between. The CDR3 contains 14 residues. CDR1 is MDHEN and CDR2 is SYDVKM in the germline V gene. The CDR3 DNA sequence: TGTGCCAGCAGATCCACGGGGGGCCGGAATGAGCAGTTCTTC. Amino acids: CASRSTGGRNEQFF.

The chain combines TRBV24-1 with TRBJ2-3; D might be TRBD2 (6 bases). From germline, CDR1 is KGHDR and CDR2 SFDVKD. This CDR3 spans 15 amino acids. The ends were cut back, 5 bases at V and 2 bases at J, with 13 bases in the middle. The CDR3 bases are TGTGCCACCAGTGGCCAGGGACTTTCCACAGATACGCAGTATTTT. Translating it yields CATSGQGLSTDTQYF.

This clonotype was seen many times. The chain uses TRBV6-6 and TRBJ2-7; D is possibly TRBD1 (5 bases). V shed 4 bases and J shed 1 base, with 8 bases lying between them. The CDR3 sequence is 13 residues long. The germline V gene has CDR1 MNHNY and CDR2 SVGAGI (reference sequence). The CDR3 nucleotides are TGTGCCAGCAGTTCCAGGGCATCCTACGAGCAGTACGTC. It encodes CASSSRASYEQYV.

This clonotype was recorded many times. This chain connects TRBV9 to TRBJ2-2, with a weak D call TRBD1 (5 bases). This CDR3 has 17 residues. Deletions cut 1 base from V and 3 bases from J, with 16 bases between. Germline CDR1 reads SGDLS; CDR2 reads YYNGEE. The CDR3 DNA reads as TGTGCCAGCAGCGTATGGGCAGGGATAAAAGACACCGGGGAGCTGTTTTTT. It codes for CASSVWAGIKDTGELFF.

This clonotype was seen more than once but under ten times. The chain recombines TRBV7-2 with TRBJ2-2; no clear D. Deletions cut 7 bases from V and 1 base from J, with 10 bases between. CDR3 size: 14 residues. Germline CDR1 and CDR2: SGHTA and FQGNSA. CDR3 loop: CASTQRRNTGELFF. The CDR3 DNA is TGTGCCAGCACCCAACGACGGAACACCGGGGAGCTGTTTTTT.

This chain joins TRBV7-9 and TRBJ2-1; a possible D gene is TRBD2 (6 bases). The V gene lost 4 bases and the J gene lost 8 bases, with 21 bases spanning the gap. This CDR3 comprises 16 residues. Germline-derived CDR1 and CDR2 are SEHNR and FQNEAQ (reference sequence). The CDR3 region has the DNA TGTGCCAGCAGCTCAAGGACTACCCCCTCGGTGTATGAGCAGTTCTTC. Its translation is CASSSRTTPSVYEQFF.

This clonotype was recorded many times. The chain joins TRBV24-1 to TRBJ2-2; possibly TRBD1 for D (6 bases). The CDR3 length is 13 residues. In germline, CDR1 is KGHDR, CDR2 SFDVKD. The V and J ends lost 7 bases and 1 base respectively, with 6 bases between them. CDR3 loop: CATRGQNTGELFF. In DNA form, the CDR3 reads TGTGCCACCAGGGGACAGAACACCGGGGAGCTGTTTTTT.

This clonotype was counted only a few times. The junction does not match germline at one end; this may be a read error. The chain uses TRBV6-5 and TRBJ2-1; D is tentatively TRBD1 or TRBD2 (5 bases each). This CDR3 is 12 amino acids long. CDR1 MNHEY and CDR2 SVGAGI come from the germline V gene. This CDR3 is CASSYGTSEPFF. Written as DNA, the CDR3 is TGTGCCAGCAGTTACGGGACGTCCGAGCCGTTCTTC.

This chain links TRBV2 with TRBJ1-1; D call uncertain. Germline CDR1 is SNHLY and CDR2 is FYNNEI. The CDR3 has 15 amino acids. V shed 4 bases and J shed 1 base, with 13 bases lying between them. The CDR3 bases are TGTGCCAGCAGTGTTTTTAGGCTCAGGAACACTGAAGCTTTCTTT. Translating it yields CASSVFRLRNTEAFF.

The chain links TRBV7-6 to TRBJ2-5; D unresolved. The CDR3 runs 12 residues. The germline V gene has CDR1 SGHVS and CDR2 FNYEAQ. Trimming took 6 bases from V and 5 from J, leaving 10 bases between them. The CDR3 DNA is TGTGCCAGCAGGGATCTCGAGGAGACCCAGTACTTC. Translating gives CASRDLEETQYF.

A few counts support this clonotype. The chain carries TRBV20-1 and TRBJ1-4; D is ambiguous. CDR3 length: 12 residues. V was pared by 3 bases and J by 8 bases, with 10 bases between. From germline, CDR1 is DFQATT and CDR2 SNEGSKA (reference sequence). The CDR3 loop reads CSARAGREKLFF. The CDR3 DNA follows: TGCAGTGCTAGGGCTGGGCGGGAAAAACTGTTTTTT.

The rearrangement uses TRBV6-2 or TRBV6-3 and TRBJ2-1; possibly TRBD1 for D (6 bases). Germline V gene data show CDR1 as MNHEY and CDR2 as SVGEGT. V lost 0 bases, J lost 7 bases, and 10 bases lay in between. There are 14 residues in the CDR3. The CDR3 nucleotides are TGTGCCAGCAGTTACTCGTGGCAGGGGAATGAGCAGTTCTTC. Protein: CASSYSWQGNEQFF.

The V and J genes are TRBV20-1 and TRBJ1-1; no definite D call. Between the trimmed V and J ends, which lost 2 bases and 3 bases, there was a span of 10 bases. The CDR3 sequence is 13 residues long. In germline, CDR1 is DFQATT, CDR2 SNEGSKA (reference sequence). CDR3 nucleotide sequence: TGCAGTGCTAGACTCCAGACCTACACTGAAGCTTTCTTT. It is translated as CSARLQTYTEAFF.

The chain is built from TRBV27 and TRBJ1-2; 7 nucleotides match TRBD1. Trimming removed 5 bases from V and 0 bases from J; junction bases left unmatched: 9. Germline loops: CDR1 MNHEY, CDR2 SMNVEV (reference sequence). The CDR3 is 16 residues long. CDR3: CASSPGTVITNYGYTF. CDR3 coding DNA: TGTGCCAGCAGTCCTGGGACAGTAATCACTAACTATGGCTACACCTTC.

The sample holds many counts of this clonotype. CDR3 amino acids: CASSVDSGRTDTQYF. CDR3 in DNA: TGTGCCAGCAGCGTAGATAGCGGGCGCACAGATACGCAGTATTTT. The chain employs TRBV9 and TRBJ2-3; 7 positions agree with TRBD2. Trimming at V came to 0 bases and at J to 1 base, leaving 2 bases not matched to a gene. The CDR3 contains 15 residues. Germline loops: CDR1 SGDLS, CDR2 YYNGEE. Using reference TRBV9 and TRBJ2-3 for the parts outside the CDR3, the full variable domain is DSGVTQTPKHLITATGQRVTLRCSPRSGDLSVYWYQQSLDQGLQFLIQYYNGEERAKGNILERFSAQQFPDLHSELNLSSLELGDSALYFCASSVDSGRTDTQYFGPGTRLTVL.

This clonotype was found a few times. The CDR3 loop is CSARDEGPRGRDTGELFF. The DNA of the CDR3 is TGCAGTGCTAGAGATGAAGGGCCCAGGGGGCGCGACACCGGGGAGCTGTTTTTT. V usage is TRBV20-1 and J usage is TRBJ2-2, with 8 bases lining up with TRBD1. V lost 0 bases and J lost 3; bases outside the gene matches: 12. The CDR3 is 18 residues long. The germline V gene has CDR1 DFQATT and CDR2 SNEGSKA (reference sequence).

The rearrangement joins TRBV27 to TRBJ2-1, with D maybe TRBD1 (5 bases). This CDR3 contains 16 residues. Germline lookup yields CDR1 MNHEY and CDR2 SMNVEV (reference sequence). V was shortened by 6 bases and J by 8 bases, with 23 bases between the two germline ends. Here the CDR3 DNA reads TGTGCCAGCAGCTATTTTCCGACACAGGAAAGGGATGAGCAGTTCTTC. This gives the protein CASSYFPTQERDEQFF.

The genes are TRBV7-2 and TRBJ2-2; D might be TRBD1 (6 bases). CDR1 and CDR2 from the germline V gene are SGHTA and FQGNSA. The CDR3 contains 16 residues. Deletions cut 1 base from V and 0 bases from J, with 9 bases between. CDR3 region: CASSLVRTANTGELFF. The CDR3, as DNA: TGTGCCAGCAGCTTAGTGCGGACAGCGAACACCGGGGAGCTGTTTTTT.

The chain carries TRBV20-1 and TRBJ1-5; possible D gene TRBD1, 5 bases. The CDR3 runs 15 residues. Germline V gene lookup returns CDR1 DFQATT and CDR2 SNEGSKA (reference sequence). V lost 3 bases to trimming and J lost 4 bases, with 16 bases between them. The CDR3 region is CSARAGTGSNQPQHF. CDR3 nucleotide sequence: TGCAGTGCTAGGGCCGGGACGGGAAGTAATCAGCCCCAGCATTTT.

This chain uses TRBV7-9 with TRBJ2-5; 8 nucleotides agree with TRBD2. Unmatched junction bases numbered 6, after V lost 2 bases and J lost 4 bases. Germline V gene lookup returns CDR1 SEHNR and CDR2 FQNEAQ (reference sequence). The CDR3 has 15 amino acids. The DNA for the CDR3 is TGTGCCAGCAGCTTATATGCGGGGGGATCAGAGACCCAGTACTTC. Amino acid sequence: CASSLYAGGSETQYF.

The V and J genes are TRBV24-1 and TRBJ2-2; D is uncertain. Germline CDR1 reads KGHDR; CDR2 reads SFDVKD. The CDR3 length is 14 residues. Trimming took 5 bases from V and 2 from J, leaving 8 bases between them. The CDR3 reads CATSAQRNTGELFF. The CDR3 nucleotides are TGTGCCACCAGTGCACAGCGAAACACCGGGGAGCTGTTTTTT.

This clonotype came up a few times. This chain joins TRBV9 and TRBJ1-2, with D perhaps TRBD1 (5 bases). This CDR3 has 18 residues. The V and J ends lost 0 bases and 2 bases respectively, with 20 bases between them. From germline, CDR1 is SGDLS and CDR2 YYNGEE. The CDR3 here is CASSVDQSGTRGNYGYTF. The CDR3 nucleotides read TGTGCCAGCAGCGTAGACCAATCCGGGACCCGAGGCAACTATGGCTACACCTTC.